This T cell receptor (beta chain) comes out of a study of shared clonotypes between healthy human individuals (dated by TCRdb to about 2020). Regarding the study in general: Three men and two women, aged 18 to 49 years, made up the cohort. To increase sequencing depth and limit assay-specific biases, different laboratories used diverse techniques to prepare libraries and sequence TCR repertoires. Blood TCR repertoires of five healthy adults were deeply sequenced to estimate repertoire size and the extent of clonotype sharing between individuals. Between about 0.8 and 8.9 billion PBMCs per donor were obtained by leukapheresis.

Healthy HIV-negative adults with no recently reported acute infections or vaccinations were included as donors. All donors were Caucasian adults living in Nashville, Tennessee, USA. For unsorted samples, some 90 million PBMCs were counted and genomic DNA was extracted with the QIAamp DNA Blood Mini kit. Blood was obtained by leukapheresis, after which PBMCs were separated by Ficoll-Histopaque density gradient centrifugation and cryopreserved in liquid nitrogen vapor phase. Points on this clone: Its binding antigen is unknown. A much larger clonotype is one base distant, so this may be a read error.

Using the deep immunoSEQ assay, TCR CDR3 regions were amplified from genomic DNA by multiplex PCR. Extracted genomic DNA from each cell subset was spread evenly across all wells of several immunoSEQ 96-well plates, with each plate serving as a replicate. For unsorted PBMC, each replicate PCR was loaded with roughly 0.3 ug genomic DNA, equivalent to some 27,000 T cell genomes. Genomic DNA from unsorted PBMC was sequenced over ten immunoSEQ deep assay plates. Purified libraries were quantified with a Qubit 3.0 fluorometer, sized on a Bioanalyzer 2100, and re-quantified with the KAPA Library Quantification kit. Every immunoSEQ 96-well plate was sequenced on a dedicated single-read 150-cycle Illumina NextSeq 550 flow cell. Regarding the original processing steps: Because only junctional sequences without quality scores were contained in the immunoSEQ output, filtering matching that applied to full-length reads could not be performed. Sequences were annotated with PyIR, a Python wrapper for IgBLAST v1.9, using IMGT germline references to assign V/J genes and CDR3. Reads were removed for weak V/J assignments (E-value above 1e-6), missing CDR3, stop codons, out-of-frame junctions, or ambiguous translated residues. A V3J clonotype was defined by an identical inferred V gene, J gene, and CDR3 amino acid sequence. The percentage overlap between two repertoires was calculated by dividing the number of shared unique clonotypes by the size of the smaller repertoire. Repertoire richness was assessed with RTK rarefaction, the Chao1 estimator, and Recon v2.1 estimates of unobserved clonotypes. The clones in this table, taken by TCRdb from immuneACCESS, are in-frame only. Not every clone is retained; where verified, under half of the shortfall comes from an unresolved V gene, and the cause of the rest is unknown. Clone size and V and J calls were adopted from that table, with D and trimming inferred from the DNA. The sample records around 450,000 clones, 79% of which are singletons. The top ten clones comprise 13% of the sample.

The CDR3 covers 15 residues, taking in both the cysteine and the phenylalanine. Only the CDR3 DNA stays, 45 bases, in frame from base 1. Sequences LNHNV (CDR1) and YYDKDF (CDR2) are obtained from the germline V gene (reference sequence). Broader findings and caveats from the paper: Sampling was restricted to blood, and TCR repertoires in tissues likely differ from the TCR repertoires found in blood. Pairwise subsampling led to the expectation that sequencing depth would affect the degree of clonotype sharing among donors. Because the study included a small number of donors, the genetic and exposure-history diversity represented was limited.

The chain is encoded by TRBV15 joined to TRBJ1-5; a stretch of 9 junction bases matches TRBD1. The TCR originated in a woman aged 40 to 50 in good health. Some clones in this sample may be carry-over from other donors' samples. Sample: PBMCs. CDR3 protein: CATSRGQGGNQPQNF. The DNA reads TGTGCCACCAGCAGAGGACAGGGGGGCAATCAGCCCCAGAATTTT. With the portions outside the CDR3 filled from the reference TRBV15 and TRBJ1-5 genes, the complete variable region becomes DAMVIQNPRYQVTQFGKPVTLSCSQTLNHNVMYWYQQKSSQAPKLLFHYYDKDFNNEADTPDNFQSRRPNTSFCFLDIRSPGLGDTAMYLCATSRGQGGNQPQNFGDGTRLSIL.